Sequencing of this T cell receptor (beta chain) was carried out in a study of blood T cell repertoires in COVID-19. Study-wide background: T cells, B-cell-depleted T cells, or PBMCs supplied cDNA or gDNA.

Donors were grouped by their self-reported clinical history. In Cohort 3, a recovered donor had either two negative PCRs, clearance, or symptom resolution. Germline trimming cut 3 bases from V and 3 bases from J; bases unmatched to any gene: 3. The CDR3 is 14 residues long. The germline V gene encodes CDR1 MNHEY and CDR2 SVGAGI. Assay: immunoSEQ multiplex PCR; the TCRdb copy retains only in-frame clones and omits some. This table has fewer than 400,000 clones, 88% appearing once. The chain employs TRBV6-5 and TRBJ2-7, with 9 bases matching TRBD2. Material for sequencing was PBMCs or T cells enriched from blood (not recorded which). This receptor was identified in a man aged 25-40 years who had recovered from COVID-19. CDR3 in DNA: TGTGCCAGCAGTTATATTAGCGGGGGCTACGAGCAGTACTTC. Translated, it gives CASSYISGGYEQYF.